This T cell receptor beta chain was found in a study of T cell repertoires in ileal Crohn's disease. Study as a whole: Operated complications were stricturing disease (approximately 61%) and penetrating disease (about 40%).

Trimming cost V 1 base and J 7 bases; bases outside gene matches: 2. There are 13 residues in the CDR3. Germline lookup yields CDR1 MGHDK and CDR2 SYGVNS. As regards this clone: What it binds is not known.

Study-wide findings and caveats: Every patient over 26.8% clonality showed endoscopic recurrence. Active smokers at surgery had more clonal expansions than non-smokers. High-frequency clones were more common in sorted CD8 than CD4 cells.

Method: immunoSEQ multiplex PCR; TCRdb's copy keeps in-frame clones and lacks some. This table holds around 4,100 clones, roughly four fifths found once. Material: ileal tissue. The sequence came from an adult with Crohn's disease. V gene TRBV25-1 combines with J gene TRBJ1-1; 8 bases agree with TRBD1. The CDR3 sequence is CASSESGGSEAFF. CDR3 nucleotides: TGTGCCAGCAGTGAATCAGGGGGCAGTGAAGCTTTCTTT.